The clone carrying this T cell receptor beta chain appeared many times. The antigen remains unidentified. This sample is drawn from a study of human T cells and chemical hapten exposure. About the study: Sensitization employed 2% DPC on approximately 2 cm by approximately 2 cm of upper inner arm skin.

TCRdb re-derived calls from the RACE reads in MiXCR, one entry per CDR3 protein. In the table there are 85,000 or so distinct CDR3 sequences, under 14% of which are singletons. Sample time point: patch test 2, 6 weeks after DPC sensitization. Sample treatment: therapeutic diphenylcyclopropenone sensitization with weekly scalp DPC. Study-wide points: Expanded TCRs made up significantly more big CDR3 similarity clusters than controls did. All donors were alopecia patients, so their immunity may differ from that of healthy people.

Germline V lookup: CDR1 DFQATT, CDR2 SNEGSKA (reference sequence). CDR3 length: 17 residues. V gave up 1 base and J gave up 7 bases, with 23 bases separating them. The sequence was collected from a man younger than 35 with alopecia areata. Some clones in this sample may be carry-over from other donors' samples. The chain links TRBV20-1 to TRBJ2-4; possible D gene TRBD1, 8 bases. The sample was whole blood, taken in connection with sensitization to the hapten diphenylcyclopropenone (DPC). CDR3 sequence reads: CSARVDRDYYEGNIQYF. The DNA of the CDR3 is TGCAGTGCTAGAGTGGACAGGGACTATTACGAGGGGAACATTCAGTACTTC.